This T cell receptor beta chain is drawn from a study of T cell repertoires in cytomegalovirus infection. Study summary: Used in the study were CMV epitopes, some recently identified and HLA-C-restricted, others well-studied and HLA-B-restricted. Based on public TCR beta signatures, there were indications of CMV infection and of a matching HLA type. Notes on the study in general: Identification of carriers of CMV plus the relevant HLA was performed using cumulative public TCR beta family frequency. Dominating the ex vivo response were TCR beta clonotypes that were CMV-specific and HLA-C-restricted.

This clonotype was counted once. Its specificity is not known. TCRdb reprocessed the reads via MiXCR and lists one record per CDR3 protein. The sample lists about 920,000 distinct CDR3 sequences, roughly 30% occurring once. The sample in question was cultured CD8+ T cells from PBMCs, obtained from culture after CMV antigen stimulation. This TCR derives from a human donor in good health (CMV status not recorded). Some clones in this sample may be carry-over from other donors' samples.

CDR3 region: CASIILGTSPTDTQYF. The CDR3 DNA reads as TGTGCCAGCATTATCTTAGGGACTAGCCCCACAGATACGCAGTATTTT. The chain employs TRBV6-6 and TRBJ2-3, with 9 bases lining up with TRBD2. The germline V gene encodes CDR1 MNHNY and CDR2 SVGAGI (reference sequence). The CDR3 totals 16 residues. V trimming: 7 bases; J trimming: 2 bases; junction bases outside the gene matches: 10.